The entry below gives a single T cell receptor beta chain sequence along with its context. The data were obtained in a study of graft-versus-host responses after intestinal transplantation. Whole-study context: Tacrolimus plus steroids were given to all recipients for about 3 years, preceded by anti-thymocyte globulin induction.

The length of the CDR3 is 20 residues. Germline V gives CDR1 MNHEY, CDR2 SMNVEV (reference sequence). The V gene end was trimmed by 0 bases and the J gene end by 2 bases; junction bases not matched to a gene: 15. Using immunoSEQ multiplex PCR, the repertoire was profiled, and TCRdb retains in-frame clones only, with some absent. The sample lists roughly 60,000 clones, 70% to 90% occurring once. Sequences were derived from PBMCs, sampled 26 days after transplant. The chain carries TRBV27 and TRBJ2-3, with 9 bases identical to TRBD2. This receptor was taken from a human patient who received an intestinal transplant, so some T cells may come from the graft donor. CDR3 sequence (DNA): TGTGCCAGCAGTTTATCGTGGGCCAGGGTCGCGGGGGGGTTCACAGATACGCAGTATTTT. Residues: CASSLSWARVAGGFTDTQYF.